Below, 31 T cell receptor beta chains from the same sample are listed, as sequenced in a study of blood T cell repertoires in COVID-19. Clones were read by immunoSEQ multiplex PCR, and TCRdb kept only the in-frame ones, dropping some. This table holds about 420,000 clones, 70% to 90% found once. The sample consisted of peripheral blood. The receptor source for this set is a man aged 18 to 30 with COVID-19, enrolled during active disease.

V usage is TRBV7-8 and J usage is TRBJ1-2; a possible D gene is TRBD1 (5 bases). The CDR3 has 16 residues. Trimming removed 0 bases at V and 4 bases at J, with 15 bases between. The V gene's germline CDR1 is SGHVS and CDR2 FQNEAQ. This chain's CDR3 is CASSLALGFTGYGYTF. DNA of the CDR3: TGTGCCAGCAGCTTAGCGTTGGGGTTTACAGGCTATGGCTACACCTTC.

The V and J genes are TRBV28 and TRBJ2-5; D unclear. The CDR3 consists of 13 residues. Germline V CDR1 and CDR2: MDHEN, SYDVKM. Between the trimmed V and J ends, which lost 4 bases and 0 bases, there was a span of 6 bases. In DNA, the CDR3 is TGTGCCAGCAGTTCCAGGAACCAAGAGACCCAGTACTTC. It is translated as CASSSRNQETQYF.

The rearrangement uses TRBV5-1 and TRBJ2-1; 12 nucleotides align to TRBD2. The J segment lost 4 bases and the V segment lost 0 bases, leaving 5 bases of the junction unmatched. CDR3 length equals 17 residues. CDR1 and CDR2 from the germline V gene are SGHRS and YFSETQ. The CDR3 sequence is CASSLGYGTSGYNEQFF. The CDR3 DNA reads as TGCGCCAGCAGCTTGGGGTACGGGACTAGCGGGTACAATGAGCAGTTCTTC.

The chain couples TRBV6-5 to TRBJ1-2; 8 nucleotides line up with TRBD1. The CDR3 is made up of 13 amino acids. In germline, CDR1 is MNHEY, CDR2 SVGAGI. The V and J ends lost 6 bases and 8 bases, in that order; junction bases with no gene match: 8. Here the CDR3 DNA reads TGTGCCAGCAGCCGGACAGGGTCCAACGGCTACACCTTC. Amino acid sequence: CASSRTGSNGYTF.

The chain has TRBV18 and TRBJ2-7, with 13 bases that match TRBD2. Per the germline V gene, CDR1 is KGHSH and CDR2 is LQKENI. The CDR3 loop spans 15 amino acids. V lost 3 bases to trimming and J lost 4 bases; unmatched junction nucleotides: 3. The CDR3 protein is CASSPETSGRYEQYF. The CDR3 DNA is TGTGCCAGCTCACCCGAGACTAGCGGGAGGTACGAGCAGTACTTC. Looking up the rest from reference TRBV18 and TRBJ2-7 gives the full variable domain: NAGVMQNPRHLVRRRGQEARLRCSPMKGHSHVYWYRQLPEEGLKFMVYLQKENIIDESGMPKERFSAEFPKEGPSILRIQQVVRGDSAAYFCASSPETSGRYEQYFGPGTRLTVT.

The chain is built from TRBV29-1 and TRBJ2-3; perhaps TRBD1 as D (5 bases). V lost 4 bases, J lost 8 bases, and 19 bases lay in between. The CDR3 is 14 amino acids. Germline values: CDR1 SQVTM, CDR2 ANQGSEA. The CDR3 spells CSVGTILSGFTQYF. Here the CDR3 DNA reads TGCAGCGTTGGGACAATCTTGTCCGGTTTTACGCAGTATTTT.

The rearrangement links TRBV7-9 to TRBJ1-5, with 8 bases identical to TRBD1. The CDR3 spans 17 residues. CDR1 SEHNR and CDR2 FQNEAQ come from the germline V gene (reference sequence). V lost 5 bases, J lost 0 bases, and 9 bases stayed unmatched. The CDR3 loop reads CASSLGTGDYSNQPQHF. The CDR3 nucleotides read TGTGCCAGCAGCCTAGGGACAGGTGATTATAGCAATCAGCCCCAGCATTTT.

This clone showed up just once. V and J are TRBV5-4 and TRBJ2-7, with TRBD1 matching 8 bases. From germline, CDR1 is SGHNT and CDR2 YYREEE (reference sequence). The CDR3 covers 13 residues. Unmatched junction bases numbered 7, after V lost 5 bases and J lost 6 bases. The CDR3 here is CASRATGDGEQYF. The CDR3 DNA reads TGTGCCAGCAGGGCGACAGGGGATGGCGAGCAGTACTTC.

The chain employs TRBV7-3 and TRBJ1-1; D is perhaps TRBD1 (5 bases). The V end lost 5 bases, the J end lost 4 bases, and 11 bases lay between the germline ends. The CDR3 length is 13 residues. The germline CDR1 and CDR2 sequences are SGHTA and FQGTGA. CDR3 DNA sequence: TGTGCCAGCAGCCTGGGGCGCTTCACTGAAGCTTTCTTT. Its protein product is CASSLGRFTEAFF. The full variable domain, in which reference TRBV7-3 and TRBJ1-1 provide the parts outside the CDR3, is GAGVSQTPSNKVTEKGKYVELRCDPISGHTALYWYRQSLGQGPEFLIYFQGTGAADDSGLPNDRFFAVRPEGSVSTLKIQRTERGDSAVYLCASSLGRFTEAFFGQGTRLTVV.

The chain is built from TRBV7-2 and TRBJ1-4; 7 bases map to TRBD1. The germline V gene encodes CDR1 SGHTA and CDR2 FQGNSA. The CDR3 is 17 amino acids. The trim removed 6 bases at V and 0 bases at J, leaving 10 bases unmatched. The CDR3 DNA reads as TGTGCCAGCAGTAGGAAGGGACAGAGTGCAACTAATGAAAAACTGTTTTTT. The encoded protein is CASSRKGQSATNEKLFF.

The chain carries TRBV11-2 and TRBJ1-2, with a weak D call TRBD1 (6 bases). The CDR3 totals 15 residues. Trimming pared 0 bases from V and 5 bases from J, leaving 13 bases between. CDR1 SGHAT and CDR2 FQNNGV come from the germline V gene. CDR3 in amino acids: CASSLDYRVGYGYTF. The CDR3 DNA sequence: TGTGCCAGCAGCTTAGATTACAGGGTGGGTTATGGCTACACCTTC. The complete variable domain, with remaining parts taken from reference TRBV11-2 and TRBJ1-2, reads EAGVAQSPRYKIIEKRQSVAFWCNPISGHATLYWYQQILGQGPKLLIQFQNNGVVDDSQLPKDRFSAERLKGVDSTLKIQPAKLEDSAVYLCASSLDYRVGYGYTFGSGTRLTVV.

The chain joins TRBV5-4 to TRBJ2-6; D gene uncertain. The CDR3 is 15 residues long. The V and J ends lost 4 bases and 4 bases respectively, with 12 bases between them. Germline values: CDR1 SGHNT, CDR2 YYREEE (reference sequence). CDR3: CASSVRSGGANVLTF. The CDR3 bases are TGTGCCAGCAGCGTTAGGTCCGGGGGGGCCAACGTCCTGACTTTC.

The chain carries TRBV5-4 and TRBJ1-5, with 7 bases matching TRBD1. The CDR3 length is 16 residues. Germline V CDR1 and CDR2: SGHNT, YYREEE (reference sequence). V dropped 2 bases and J dropped 1; count of bases not matched to a gene: 6. The CDR3: CASSLGGSRSNQPQHF. CDR3 bases: TGTGCCAGCAGCTTAGGGGGCTCTCGAAGCAATCAGCCCCAGCATTTT.

The genes are TRBV24-1 and TRBJ2-1; 12 bases are shared with TRBD2. V lost 3 bases to trimming and J lost 4 bases; unmatched junction nucleotides: 6. The germline CDR1 and CDR2 sequences are KGHDR and SFDVKD. The CDR3 covers 17 residues. CDR3 DNA sequence: TGTGCCACCAGTGATAACCTAGCGGGAGGGCGGTACAATGAGCAGTTCTTC. Translated, it gives CATSDNLAGGRYNEQFF.

CDR3 amino acids: CASSQLTGSNQPQHF. In DNA form, the CDR3 reads TGTGCCAGCTCACAACTGACTGGGAGCAATCAGCCCCAGCATTTT. The V and J genes are TRBV18 and TRBJ1-5; D remains ambiguous. V lost 4 bases, J lost 1 base, and 11 bases lay in between. The length of the CDR3 is 15 residues. CDR1 and CDR2 from the germline V gene are KGHSH and LQKENI.

This clone occurred once. V gene TRBV3-1 (or the pseudogene TRBV3-2) combines with J gene TRBJ2-7; TRBD2 matches 9 bases. The germline gives CDR1 LGHDT, CDR2 YNNKEL (reference sequence). The CDR3 runs to 15 residues. The junction had 10 bases not matched to a gene; V was cut back by 4 bases and J by 6 bases. The CDR3 nucleotides are TGTGCCAGCAGCCCAAAACCGGGACTAGCTTCCGAGCAGTACTTC. It specifies CASSPKPGLASEQYF.

CDR3 residues: CASSLITGAGELFF. The CDR3 nucleotides are TGTGCCAGCAGCCTAATAACAGGAGCCGGGGAGCTGTTTTTT. J is TRBJ2-2 and V is TRBV5-6; D is perhaps TRBD1 (5 bases). Germline CDR1 SGHDT, CDR2 YYEEEE. The CDR3 runs to 14 residues. Trimming took off 4 bases at V and 6 bases at J, with 13 bases between the two ends.

The chain joins TRBV27 to TRBJ2-1; maybe TRBD2 (6 bases). Trimming left V 4 bases short and J 0 bases short, with 13 bases between. The CDR3 contains 16 residues. The V gene's germline CDR1 is MNHEY and CDR2 SMNVEV (reference sequence). DNA of the CDR3: TGTGCCAGCAGTTCCCTAGCGATCAACTCCTACAATGAGCAGTTCTTC. Translation: CASSSLAINSYNEQFF.

The J gene is TRBJ1-2, the V gene TRBV5-1; D is perhaps TRBD1 (6 bases). The germline gives CDR1 SGHRS, CDR2 YFSETQ. This CDR3 is 13 amino acids long. Trimming shortened V by 0 bases and J by 7 bases, and 10 bases separated the two germline ends. The CDR3 DNA sequence: TGCGCCAGCAGCTTGGACACAGGGTTTGGCTACACCTTC. Amino acids: CASSLDTGFGYTF.

The rearrangement links TRBV11-2 to TRBJ2-2, with TRBD2 matching over 7 bases. The length of the CDR3 is 16 residues. The V gene end was trimmed by 3 bases and the J gene end by 2 bases; junction bases not matched to a gene: 6. Per the germline V gene, CDR1 is SGHAT and CDR2 is FQNNGV. For the CDR3, the DNA is TGTGCCAGCAGCTTGGCAGCAGCGGGAAACACCGGGGAGCTGTTTTTT. Translated: CASSLAAAGNTGELFF.

This clone was counted a single time. V gene TRBV3-1 (or the pseudogene TRBV3-2) combines with J gene TRBJ2-3; perhaps TRBD2 as D (6 bases). Germline V CDR1 and CDR2: LGHDT, YNNKEL (reference sequence). The CDR3 contains 15 residues. V lost 1 base to trimming and J lost 2 bases, with 10 bases between them. The CDR3: CASSQGRGYTDTQYF. CDR3 bases: TGTGCCAGCAGCCAAGGACGGGGGTACACAGATACGCAGTATTTT.

The chain couples TRBV2 to TRBJ1-6; 9 positions match TRBD1. Per the germline V gene, CDR1 is SNHLY and CDR2 is FYNNEI. V gave up 5 bases and J gave up 10 bases; unmatched junction bases: 6. The CDR3 totals 14 residues. The CDR3 DNA reads TGTGCCAGCAGTACGGACAGGGGAGGCTCACCCCTCCACTTT. Protein product: CASSTDRGGSPLHF.

This chain links TRBV7-6 with TRBJ1-1, with D possibly TRBD1 on 5 matching bases. The CDR3 loop spans 15 amino acids. V lost 7 bases, J lost 1 base, and 16 bases lay in between. From germline, CDR1 is SGHVS and CDR2 FNYEAQ. The CDR3 DNA reads TGTGCCAGCAACTCTTACCAGGGCGGGAACACTGAAGCTTTCTTT. It encodes CASNSYQGGNTEAFF.

The V and J genes are TRBV18 and TRBJ1-2; D is possibly TRBD1 (6 bases). In germline, CDR1 is KGHSH, CDR2 LQKENI. Trimming cost V 3 bases and J 5 bases, with 16 bases left between them. This CDR3 is 15 amino acids long. The CDR3 DNA reads as TGTGCCAGCTCACCGGACAGACTGCTCGGATATGGCTACACCTTC. As protein: CASSPDRLLGYGYTF.

This clone was seen a few times. This rearrangement joins TRBV5-8 to TRBJ1-3, with 9 bases that match TRBD1. The germline gives CDR1 SGHTS, CDR2 YDEGEE. This CDR3 contains 14 residues. V shed 4 bases and J 8 bases; nucleotides not matched to a gene: 7. DNA of the CDR3: TGTGCCAGCAGCCCGGACAGGGGTTTAGACACCATATATTTT. Amino acids: CASSPDRGLDTIYF.

The CDR3 sequence: CASSRGTPQGGEQYF. CDR3 coding DNA: TGTGCCAGCAGCCGCGGGACTCCTCAAGGTGGGGAGCAGTACTTC. The chain has TRBV5-8 and TRBJ2-7; D may be TRBD2 (6 bases). The CDR3 consists of 15 residues. Trimming removed 4 bases at V and 7 bases at J, with 21 bases between. Germline CDR1 is SGHTS and CDR2 is YDEGEE.

The V call is TRBV4-1, the J call TRBJ2-1, with 8 bases matching TRBD2. V trimming: 2 bases; J trimming: 8 bases; junction bases outside the gene matches: 2. The CDR3 length is 13 residues. Germline V gene lookup returns CDR1 MGHRA and CDR2 YSYEKL. CDR3 in amino acids: CASSQRGGHEQFF. In nucleotides, the CDR3 is TGCGCCAGCAGCCAACGCGGGGGGCATGAGCAGTTCTTC.

V and J are TRBV12-3 or TRBV12-4 and TRBJ1-2; D is unresolved. Between the trimmed V and J ends, which lost 3 bases and 4 bases, there was a span of 9 bases. The length of the CDR3 is 13 residues. CDR3 protein: CASSFGEGYGYTF. Here the CDR3 DNA reads TGTGCCAGCAGTTTCGGGGAGGGCTATGGCTACACCTTC.

J is TRBJ2-2 and V is TRBV6-4; a possible D gene is TRBD2 (6 bases). Germline loops: CDR1 MRHNA, CDR2 SNTAGT. Trimming removed 5 bases from V and 4 bases from J, with 11 bases in between. This CDR3 comprises 14 residues. Written as DNA, the CDR3 is TGTGCCAGCAGTAGGCGGGACTCCACCGGGGAGCTGTTTTTT. Translated: CASSRRDSTGELFF.

V and J are TRBV7-9 and TRBJ2-1, with 8 bases matching TRBD2. Germline lookup yields CDR1 SEHNR and CDR2 FQNEAQ (reference sequence). CDR3 length: 16 amino acids. Trimming at V came to 2 bases and at J to 7 bases, leaving 10 bases not matched to a gene. CDR3 in amino acids: CASSLYRGGPSNEQFF. The CDR3 region has the DNA TGTGCCAGCAGCTTATATCGCGGGGGGCCGAGTAATGAGCAGTTCTTC.

In this sample, this clone turned up many times. This chain uses TRBV5-6 with TRBJ2-7; TRBD2 agrees at 9 bases. CDR1 SGHDT and CDR2 YYEEEE come from the germline V gene. The CDR3 covers 14 residues. V shed 6 bases and J 5 bases; nucleotides not matched to a gene: 9. The CDR3 region is CASTYSGSLDEQYF. Written as DNA, the CDR3 is TGTGCCAGCACCTATAGCGGGAGTCTCGACGAGCAGTACTTC. The full variable domain, its missing parts supplied by reference TRBV5-6 and TRBJ2-7, is DAGVTQSPTHLIKTRGQQVTLRCSPKSGHDTVSWYQQALGQGPQFIFQYYEEEERQRGNFPDRFSGHQFPNYSSELNVNALLLGDSALYLCASTYSGSLDEQYFGPGTRLTVT.